Listed below are T cell receptor beta chains from one sample, sequenced in a study of T cell responses to AZD1222 COVID-19 vaccine. The protocol was immunoSEQ multiplex PCR, while the TCRdb copy is restricted to in-frame clones and leaves out a portion. The profile covers around 150,000 clones, with 80% to 95% appearing a single time and 3.2% taken by the ten largest. The sequencing here drew on peripheral blood, taken 28 days after the second AZD1222 dose. The source of these receptors is an adult who received the AZD1222 COVID-19 vaccine. CDR3s include the opening cysteine and the closing phenylalanine or tryptophan. A D gene is named only where the DNA matches it firmly. Part of the rows lack a size; the others show once, few, many or a class for expanded clones.

>NA|TRBV6-5|TRBJ1-1|NA
CASSYTEAFF
TGTGCCAGCAGCTACACTGAAGCTTTCTTT
>NA|TRBV30|TRBJ1-2|NA
CAWSVKGTSF
TGTGCCTGGAGTGTTAAAGGGACCTCCTTC
>NA|TRBV2|TRBJ2-5|NA
CASSARLSETQYF
TGTGCCAGCAGCGCCCGGCTCTCGGAGACCCAGTACTTC
>TRBD1|TRBV4-1|TRBJ2-7|NA
CASSQINRGPTYEQYF
TGCGCCAGCAGCCAAATCAACAGGGGGCCGACCTACGAGCAGTACTTC
>NA|TRBV5-1|TRBJ2-5|NA
CASSYARAGVETQYF
TGCGCCAGCAGCTACGCACGGGCGGGTGTGGAGACCCAGTACTTC
>NA|TRBV12-1|TRBJ2-2|NA
CASSFTQGGRNTGELFF
TGTGCCAGCAGCTTTACCCAAGGTGGACGGAACACCGGGGAGCTGTTTTTT
>TRBD1|TRBV19|TRBJ1-5|few
CASVKGAGSNQPQHF
TGTGCCTCCGTGAAGGGGGCAGGAAGCAATCAGCCCCAGCATTTT
>NA|TRBV7-9|TRBJ2-7|few
CASSLGGGNLYEQYF
TGTGCCAGCAGCTTAGGAGGAGGGAACCTTTACGAGCAGTACTTC
>TRBD1|TRBV4-1|TRBJ1-1|NA
CASSPGQGNTEAFF
TGCGCCAGCAGCCCAGGACAGGGGAACACTGAAGCTTTCTTT
>TRBD2|TRBV3-1/TRBV3-2|TRBJ2-7|few
CASSQSLAGSYEQYF
TGTGCCAGCAGCCAAAGCCTAGCGGGATCCTACGAGCAGTACTTC
>NA|TRBV27|TRBJ2-2|NA
CASSLKSSRARTGELFF
TGTGCCAGCAGTTTAAAGTCTTCCCGGGCTAGAACCGGGGAGCTGTTTTTT
>TRBD1|TRBV4-2|TRBJ1-1|NA
CASSQETGGMNTEAFF
TGTGCCAGCAGCCAGGAGACAGGGGGTATGAACACTGAAGCTTTCTTT
>NA|TRBV2|TRBJ1-5|NA
CASSEQLHNQPQHF
TGTGCCAGCAGTGAACAACTCCACAATCAGCCCCAGCATTTT
>TRBD1|TRBV2|TRBJ1-4|NA
CASSGGTGRTNEKLFF
TGTGCCAGCAGTGGTGGGACAGGGCGAACTAATGAAAAACTGTTTTTT
>NA|TRBV12-5|TRBJ1-5|few
CASGLTPMGNQPQHF
TGTGCTAGTGGTTTGACTCCGATGGGCAATCAGCCCCAGCATTTT
>NA|TRBV7-9|TRBJ2-4|NA
CASLSHEGAKNIQYF
TGTGCCAGCTTGTCTCACGAGGGAGCCAAAAACATTCAGTACTTC
>NA|TRBV5-5|TRBJ1-5|NA
CASSLQDLRQPQHF
TGTGCCAGCAGCTTACAGGACCTTAGGCAGCCCCAGCATTTT
>NA|TRBV18|TRBJ1-3|NA
CASSSDRFNTIYF
TGTGCCAGCTCATCCGACAGATTCAACACCATATATTTT
>NA|TRBV18|TRBJ2-1|NA
CASSRGTPSSNEQFF
TGTGCCAGCTCACGAGGGACTCCGTCCAGCAATGAGCAGTTCTTC
>NA|TRBV11-2|TRBJ1-1|NA
CASSLIRGTEAFF
TGTGCCAGCAGCCTCATTCGGGGGACTGAAGCTTTCTTT
>TRBD2|TRBV28|TRBJ2-2|once
CASRGTSGRGANTGELFF
TGTGCCAGCAGGGGGACTAGCGGGAGAGGGGCGAACACCGGGGAGCTGTTTTTT
>NA|TRBV6-5|TRBJ1-2|few
CASSGGGRANGYTF
TGTGCCAGCAGCGGCGGGGGGCGCGCAAATGGCTACACCTTC
>TRBD2|TRBV4-2|TRBJ2-1|NA
CASNSGGAGGSYNEQFF
TGTGCCAGCAACAGCGGGGGAGCGGGAGGATCTTACAATGAGCAGTTCTTC
>NA|TRBV3-1/TRBV3-2|TRBJ1-4|NA
CASSPAREKLFF
TGTGCCAGCAGCCCCGCCCGTGAAAAACTGTTTTTT
>NA|TRBV6-5|TRBJ2-2|NA
CASSPGAQGGELFF
TGTGCCAGCAGCCCGGGGGCGCAGGGCGGGGAGCTGTTTTTT
>TRBD2|TRBV6-2/TRBV6-3|TRBJ2-1|NA
CASSDLGLAGETYNEQFF
TGTGCCAGCAGTGACCTCGGACTAGCGGGAGAAACTTACAATGAGCAGTTCTTC
>NA|TRBV6-5|TRBJ2-3|NA
CASSLGGTADTQYF
TGTGCCAGCAGTTTAGGGGGTACAGCAGATACGCAGTATTTT
>TRBD1|TRBV14|TRBJ2-3|NA
CASSRRDRGTDTQYF
TGTGCCAGCAGCCGCCGGGACAGGGGCACAGATACGCAGTATTTT
>TRBD1|TRBV5-1|TRBJ2-5|NA
CASSSGGGYQETQYF
TGCGCCAGCAGCTCAGGGGGCGGGTATCAAGAGACCCAGTACTTC